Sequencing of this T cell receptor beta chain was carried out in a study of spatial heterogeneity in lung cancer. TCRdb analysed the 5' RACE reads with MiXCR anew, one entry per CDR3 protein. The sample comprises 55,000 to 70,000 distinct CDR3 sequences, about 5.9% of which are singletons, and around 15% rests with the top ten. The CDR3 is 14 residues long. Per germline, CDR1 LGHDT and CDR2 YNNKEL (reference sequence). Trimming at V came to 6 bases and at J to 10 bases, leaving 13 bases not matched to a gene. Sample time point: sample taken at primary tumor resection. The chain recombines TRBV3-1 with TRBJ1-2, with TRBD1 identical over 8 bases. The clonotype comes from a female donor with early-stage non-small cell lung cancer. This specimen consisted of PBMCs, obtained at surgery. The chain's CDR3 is CASSYDRDRPHYTF. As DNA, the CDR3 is TGTGCCAGCAGTTACGACCGGGACAGGCCCCACTACACCTTC. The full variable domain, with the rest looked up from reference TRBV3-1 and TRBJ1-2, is DTAVSQTPKYLVTQMGNDKSIKCEQNLGHDTMYWYKQDSKKFLKIMFSYNNKELIINETVPNRFSPKSPDKAHLNLHINSLELGDSAVYFCASSYDRDRPHYTFGSGTRLTVV.